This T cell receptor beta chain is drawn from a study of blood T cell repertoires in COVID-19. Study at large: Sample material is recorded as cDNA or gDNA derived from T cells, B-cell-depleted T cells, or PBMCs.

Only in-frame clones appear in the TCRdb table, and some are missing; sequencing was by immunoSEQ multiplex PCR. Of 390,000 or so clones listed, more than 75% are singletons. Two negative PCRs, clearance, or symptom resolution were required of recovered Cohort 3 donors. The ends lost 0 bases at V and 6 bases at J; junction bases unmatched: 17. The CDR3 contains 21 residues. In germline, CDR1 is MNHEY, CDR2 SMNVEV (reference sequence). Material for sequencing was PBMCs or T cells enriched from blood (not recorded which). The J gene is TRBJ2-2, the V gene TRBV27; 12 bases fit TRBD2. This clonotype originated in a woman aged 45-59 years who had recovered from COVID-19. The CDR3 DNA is TGTGCCAGCAGTTTATCGCTCGGAGGACTAGCGGGGAGCCGGGTGGCCGGGGAGCTGTTTTTT. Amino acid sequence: CASSLSLGGLAGSRVAGELFF.